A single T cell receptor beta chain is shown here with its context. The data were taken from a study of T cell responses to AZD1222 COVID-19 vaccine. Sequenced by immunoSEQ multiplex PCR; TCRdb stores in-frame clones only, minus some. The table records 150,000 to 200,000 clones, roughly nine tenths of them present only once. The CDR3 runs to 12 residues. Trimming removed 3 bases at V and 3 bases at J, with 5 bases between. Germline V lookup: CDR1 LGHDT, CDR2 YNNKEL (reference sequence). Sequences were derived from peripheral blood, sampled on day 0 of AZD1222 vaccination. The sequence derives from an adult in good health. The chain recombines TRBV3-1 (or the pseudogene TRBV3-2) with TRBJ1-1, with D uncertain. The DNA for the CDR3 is TGTGCCAGCAGCCATCGGGACACTGAAGCTTTCTTT. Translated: CASSHRDTEAFF.